Given below is one T cell receptor beta chain in context. Generated by immunoSEQ multiplex PCR, the TCRdb table keeps only in-frame clones and is missing some. The sample includes approximately 110,000 clones, 80% to 90% of them seen just once. The CDR3 consists of 12 residues. Trimming pared 7 bases from V and 4 bases from J, leaving 13 bases between. The germline CDR1 and CDR2 sequences are GTSNPN and SVGIG (reference sequence). The sample belongs to a study of control samples from healthy donors and cancer patients. The sequenced sample consisted of blood. The chain uses TRBV30 and TRBJ1-2; the D is unclear. This receptor was obtained from a woman aged 45 to 65 in good health. CDR3 protein: CAFFLTLYGYTF. The CDR3, as DNA: TGTGCCTTTTTCCTGACGCTCTATGGCTACACCTTC.